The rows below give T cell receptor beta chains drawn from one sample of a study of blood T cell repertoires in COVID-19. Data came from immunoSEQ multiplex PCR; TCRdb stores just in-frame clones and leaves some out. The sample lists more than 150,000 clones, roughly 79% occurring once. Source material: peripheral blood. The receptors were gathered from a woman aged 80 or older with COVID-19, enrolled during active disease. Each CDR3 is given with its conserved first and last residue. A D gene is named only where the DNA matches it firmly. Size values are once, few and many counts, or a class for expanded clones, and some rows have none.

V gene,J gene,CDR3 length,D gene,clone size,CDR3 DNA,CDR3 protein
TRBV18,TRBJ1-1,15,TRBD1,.,TGTGCCAGCTCACCGACAGGACAGGTGGGGACTGAAGCTTTCTTT,CASSPTGQVGTEAFF
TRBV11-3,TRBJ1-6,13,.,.,TGTGCCAGCGCTTGGGGCAGAAATTCACCCCTCCACTTT,CASAWGRNSPLHF
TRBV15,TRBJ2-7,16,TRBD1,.,TGTGCCACCAGCAGAGTACCGACAGGGGGAACCGTCTTACAGTACTTC,CATSRVPTGGTVLQYF
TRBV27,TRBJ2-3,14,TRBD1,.,TGTGCCAGCAGTTCGGGACAGTCCACAGATACGCAGTATTTT,CASSSGQSTDTQYF
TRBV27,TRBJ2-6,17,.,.,TGTGCCAGCAGTAAGCTCCAGGGCGTAGGTGGGGCCAACGTCCTGACTTTC,CASSKLQGVGGANVLTF
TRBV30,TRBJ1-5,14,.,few,TGTGCCTGGAGTACCGGACAGCCCAATCAGCCCCAGCATTTT,CAWSTGQPNQPQHF
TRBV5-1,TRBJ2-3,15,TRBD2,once,TGCGCCAGCAGGGTCCAGAGCGGGGCCACAGATACGCAGTATTTT,CASRVQSGATDTQYF
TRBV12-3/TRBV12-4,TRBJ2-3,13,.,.,TGTGCCAGCAGTCCCGGGGGTTCAGATACGCAGTATTTT,CASSPGGSDTQYF
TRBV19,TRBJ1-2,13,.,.,TGTGCCAGTAGCAGTGGGAGGAACTATGGCTACACCTTC,CASSSGRNYGYTF
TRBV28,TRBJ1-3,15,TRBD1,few,TGTGCCAGCAGTTTTGGCGGGACAGCGGGAAACACCATATATTTT,CASSFGGTAGNTIYF
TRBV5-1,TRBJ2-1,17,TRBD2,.,TGCGCCAGCAGCAACCCCTGGGGGGGAAGCTCCTACAATGAGCAGTTCTTC,CASSNPWGGSSYNEQFF
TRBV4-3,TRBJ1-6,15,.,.,TGCGCCAGCAGCCAAGGACTGCTAACTAATTCACCCCTCCACTTT,CASSQGLLTNSPLHF
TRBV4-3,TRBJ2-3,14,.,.,TGCGCCAGCAGCCAAGGGGCGCTCACAGATACGCAGTATTTT,CASSQGALTDTQYF
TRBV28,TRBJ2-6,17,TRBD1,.,TGTGCCAGCTCCGGGACAGGGCTGAACACTGGGGCCAACGTCCTGACTTTC,CASSGTGLNTGANVLTF
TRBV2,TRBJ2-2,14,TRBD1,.,TGTGCCAGCAGCGCCGGGACAGGGTACGGGGAGCTGTTTTTT,CASSAGTGYGELFF
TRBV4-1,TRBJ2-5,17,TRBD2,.,TGCGCCAGCAGCCAAGATTTCCTAGCGGGAGGGGGGGAGACCCAGTACTTC,CASSQDFLAGGGETQYF
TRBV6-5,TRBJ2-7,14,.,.,TGTGCCAGCAGTTACTCATCGACAGGCTACGAGCAGTACTTC,CASSYSSTGYEQYF
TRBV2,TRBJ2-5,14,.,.,TGTGCCAGCCCGGCAGACTCAGACCAAGAGACCCAGTACTTC,CASPADSDQETQYF
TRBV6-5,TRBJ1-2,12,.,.,TGTGCCAGCAGCCCGCTAGGCTATGGCTACACCTTC,CASSPLGYGYTF
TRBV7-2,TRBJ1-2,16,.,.,TGTGCCAGCAGCTTAGATTCGGCAGGTTTGAACTATGGCTACACCTTC,CASSLDSAGLNYGYTF
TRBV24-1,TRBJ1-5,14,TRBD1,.,TGTGCCCCAGTTAAGGACAGGAACGATCAGCCCCAGCATTTT,CAPVKDRNDQPQHF
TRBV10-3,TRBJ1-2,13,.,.,TGTGCCATCAGTGATATAGGGGGCTATGGCTACACCTTC,CAISDIGGYGYTF
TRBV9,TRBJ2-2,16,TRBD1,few,TGTGCCAGCAGCGGCGGACAGGGCTCGAACACCGGGGAGCTGTTTTTT,CASSGGQGSNTGELFF
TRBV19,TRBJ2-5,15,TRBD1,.,TGTGCCAGTAGTATTGCCCGACAGGGGAGGGAGACCCAGTACTTC,CASSIARQGRETQYF
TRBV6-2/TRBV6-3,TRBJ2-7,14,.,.,TGTGCCAGCAGTTACGGAGGGGGGGCCTACGAGCAGTACTTC,CASSYGGGAYEQYF
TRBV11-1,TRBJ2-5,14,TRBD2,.,TGTGCCAGCAGCGGAGCGGGAGTCCGAGAGACCCAGTACTTC,CASSGAGVRETQYF
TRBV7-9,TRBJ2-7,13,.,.,TGTGCCAGCAGCTTAGTGGCACATTACGAGCAGTACTTC,CASSLVAHYEQYF
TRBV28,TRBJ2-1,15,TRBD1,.,TGTGCCAGCAGGACCGGGACAGGGGACTACAATGAGCAGTTCTTC,CASRTGTGDYNEQFF
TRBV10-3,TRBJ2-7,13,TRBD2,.,TGTGCCTCGAGACTAGCGGGGTTCTACGAGCAGTACTTC,CASRLAGFYEQYF
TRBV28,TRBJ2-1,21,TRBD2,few,TGTGCCAGCAGCCCCCCTACCGGAGGACTAGCGGGAGGGTGGTCCTACAATGAGCAGTTCTTC,CASSPPTGGLAGGWSYNEQFF
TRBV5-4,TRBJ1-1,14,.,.,TGTGCCAGCAGCTTTAGGACAGAGAACACTGAAGCTTTCTTT,CASSFRTENTEAFF
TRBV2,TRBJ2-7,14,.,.,TGTGCCTCCAAGGGGCAGGGTGAGGTCCACGAGCAGTACTTC,CASKGQGEVHEQYF
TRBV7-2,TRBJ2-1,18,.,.,TGTGCCAGCAGCTTCTACCCTTTAGCGGCTGCCGCAAACAATGAGCAGTTCTTC,CASSFYPLAAAANNEQFF
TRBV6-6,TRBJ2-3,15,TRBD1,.,TGTGCCAGCAGTTACGGGACAGGGCCCACAGATACGCAGTATTTT,CASSYGTGPTDTQYF
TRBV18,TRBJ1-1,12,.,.,TGTGCCAGCTCACCCCCTAACACTGAAGCTTTCTTT,CASSPPNTEAFF
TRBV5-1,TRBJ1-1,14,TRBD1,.,TGCGCCAGCAGGCCGACAGGGCGGGGCACTGAAGCTTTCTTT,CASRPTGRGTEAFF
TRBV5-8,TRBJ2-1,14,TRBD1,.,TGTGCCAGCAGCAGACGACAGGGGGGGAATGAGCAGTTCTTC,CASSRRQGGNEQFF
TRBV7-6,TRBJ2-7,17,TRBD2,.,TGTGCCAGCAGCCCACGTACTAGCGGGGTAGGAGGGTACGAGCAGTACTTC,CASSPRTSGVGGYEQYF
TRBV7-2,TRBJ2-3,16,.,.,TGTGCCAGCAGCTTAGGGGCCGGGACTAGCACAGATACGCAGTATTTT,CASSLGAGTSTDTQYF
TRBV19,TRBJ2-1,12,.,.,TGTGCCAGTAGGGAAGAGGACAATGAGCAGTTCTTC,CASREEDNEQFF
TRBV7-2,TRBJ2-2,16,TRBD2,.,TGTGCCAGCAGCTTCCGGCTAGCGGAGGTACCCGGGGAGCTGTTTTTT,CASSFRLAEVPGELFF
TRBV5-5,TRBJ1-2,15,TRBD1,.,TGTGCCAGCAGCTTGGGGGGGACAGGGGACTATGGCTACACCTTC,CASSLGGTGDYGYTF
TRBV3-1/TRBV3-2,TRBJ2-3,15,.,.,TGTGCCAGCAGCCAAGATATCCAGGGGTTCGATACGCAGTATTTT,CASSQDIQGFDTQYF
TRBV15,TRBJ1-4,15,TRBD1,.,TGTGCCACCAGCAGAGATGGATCGAGGGGGCAGACGCTGTTTTTT,CATSRDGSRGQTLFF
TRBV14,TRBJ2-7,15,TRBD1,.,TGTGCCAGCAGCCAAGTAACAGGGGGCTACCACGAGCAGTACTTC,CASSQVTGGYHEQYF
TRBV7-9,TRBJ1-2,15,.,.,TGTGCCAGCAGCTTAGGGGAGGGGAGTACCTATGGCTACACCTTC,CASSLGEGSTYGYTF
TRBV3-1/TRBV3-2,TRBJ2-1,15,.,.,TGTGCCAGCAGCCCTTTACGCGGGGAGGTGAATGAGCAGTTCTTC,CASSPLRGEVNEQFF
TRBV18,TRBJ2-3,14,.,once,TGTGCCAGCTCACCAGCGGATCCGAGAAATACGCAGTATTTT,CASSPADPRNTQYF
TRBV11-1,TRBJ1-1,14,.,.,TGTGCCAGCAGCTTAGACAGGGTGGTCACTGAAGCTTTCTTT,CASSLDRVVTEAFF